The text below deals with one T cell receptor (beta chain). This sample is drawn from a study of blood T cell repertoires in COVID-19. In the study overall: Nucleic acid was either cDNA or gDNA, and it came from T cells, B-cell-depleted T cells, or PBMCs.

Authors' methods: Amplified reference gene primers provided the basis for estimating nucleated cell counts. The assay was immunoSEQ multiplex PCR, and TCRdb's table has in-frame clones only and misses some. V and J calls and clone size are copied from that table; D and trimming were computed from the DNA. Of about 220,000 clones in the sample, about nine tenths are singletons; the top ten hold about 4%. The J segment lost 0 bases and the V segment lost 0 bases, leaving 3 bases of the junction unmatched. The CDR3 is 18 amino acids. Germline V CDR1 and CDR2: SGHRS, YFSETQ. The TCR comes from a woman between 40 and 55 years old with acute COVID-19. This chain links TRBV5-1 with TRBJ2-6; the match to TRBD2 covers 10 bases. Material for sequencing was PBMCs or T cells enriched from blood (not recorded which). The chain's CDR3 is CASSLALAGNSGANVLTF. DNA for the CDR3: TGCGCCAGCAGCTTGGCACTAGCGGGGAACTCTGGGGCCAACGTCCTGACTTTC.